These 7 T cell receptor beta chains were all obtained from the same sample, sequenced in a study of blood T cell repertoires in COVID-19. Produced via immunoSEQ multiplex PCR; TCRdb's table is partial and in-frame only. Among about 200,000 clones listed, around 90% were seen once. The sample was PBMCs or T cells enriched from blood (not recorded which). The receptors were gathered from a woman in her 30s who had recovered from COVID-19.

The chain couples TRBV7-3 to TRBJ2-2, with 11 bases that match TRBD2. The CDR3 length is 16 residues. The germline gives CDR1 SGHTA, CDR2 FQGTGA. Trimming took 3 bases from V and 5 from J; bases not matched to a gene: 5. Written as DNA, the CDR3 is TGTGCCAGCAGCTTTGCCCTAGCGGGGGGTACCGGGGAGCTGTTTTTT. Its protein is CASSFALAGGTGELFF.

The chain uses TRBV9 and TRBJ2-2; TRBD1 aligns across 7 bases. V trimming: 3 bases; J trimming: 1 base; junction bases outside the gene matches: 3. This CDR3 is built from 15 residues. CDR1 is SGDLS, CDR2 YYNGEE, per germline. CDR3 bases: TGTGCCAGCAGCGCCAGACAGGGGAACACCGGGGAGCTGTTTTTT. It yields the protein CASSARQGNTGELFF.

J is TRBJ2-7 and V is TRBV27; 7 positions match TRBD1. V lost 5 bases and J lost 5; bases outside the gene matches: 15. Germline values: CDR1 MNHEY, CDR2 SMNVEV (reference sequence). The CDR3 totals 16 residues. CDR3 DNA sequence: TGTGCCAGCAGTCAAACCGGGACAGTGGAGGTCCACGAGCAGTACTTC. As protein: CASSQTGTVEVHEQYF.

This clone was observed once. The chain links TRBV19 to TRBJ1-3; 8 bases map to TRBD1. The CDR3 runs 14 residues. J gave up 8 bases and V 3 bases, and 6 bases lay outside the gene matches. Germline lookup yields CDR1 LNHDA and CDR2 SQIVND (reference sequence). This CDR3 is CASSMGTGLDTIYF. The CDR3 DNA reads TGTGCCAGTAGTATGGGGACAGGTCTGGACACCATATATTTT.

The chain uses TRBV30 and TRBJ1-5, with TRBD1 matching over 7 bases. V lost 5 bases, J lost 6 bases, and 7 bases stayed unmatched. The CDR3 extends over 13 amino acids. Germline assignment: CDR1 GTSNPN and CDR2 SVGIG (reference sequence). The CDR3 loop reads CAWGQEGGQPQHF. Here the CDR3 DNA reads TGTGCCTGGGGACAGGAGGGCGGTCAGCCCCAGCATTTT.

The gene calls are TRBV3-1 (or the pseudogene TRBV3-2) and TRBJ1-2; D might be TRBD1 (5 bases). Germline CDR1 reads LGHDT; CDR2 reads YNNKEL (reference sequence). The V end lost 4 bases, the J end lost 4 bases, and 13 bases lay between the germline ends. CDR3 length equals 14 residues. The CDR3 sequence is CASSPFDSSYGYTF. The CDR3 nucleotides read TGTGCCAGCAGCCCCTTCGACAGCTCCTATGGCTACACCTTC.

The chain carries TRBV5-6 and TRBJ1-6; no definite D call. The CDR3 is 15 amino acids. Germline V CDR1 and CDR2: SGHDT, YYEEEE. Trimming took off 4 bases at V and 0 bases at J, with 8 bases between the two ends. The CDR3: CASSPTLSYNSPLHF. The CDR3 coding sequence is TGTGCCAGCAGCCCTACCCTCTCCTATAATTCACCCCTCCACTTT.